This T cell receptor (beta chain) was found in a study of cytomegalovirus exposure and HLA in healthy donors. Regarding the study as a whole: Prior analysis indicated that the majority of TCR beta V segments exhibited productivity approximately 90% or approximately 30% of the time.

As concerns this clone: Its target is unknown.

The V gene lost 6 bases and the J gene lost 5 bases, with 17 bases spanning the gap. This CDR3 has 14 amino acids. Germline V gives CDR1 MDHEN, CDR2 SYDVKM. PCR involved 60 Vbeta and 13 Jbeta primers. Generated by immunoSEQ multiplex PCR, the TCRdb table keeps only in-frame clones and is missing some. The repertoire holds over 150,000 clones, with 68% as singletons. V gene TRBV28 combines with J gene TRBJ2-7, with D possibly matching TRBD1 (6 bases). The sample was PBMCs. The sequence came from a man aged 50-60 years in good health and CMV-seronegative. For the CDR3, the DNA is TGTGCCAGCAGGACTTCAGGGGCTAGGGACGAGCAGTACTTC. It yields the protein CASRTSGARDEQYF.